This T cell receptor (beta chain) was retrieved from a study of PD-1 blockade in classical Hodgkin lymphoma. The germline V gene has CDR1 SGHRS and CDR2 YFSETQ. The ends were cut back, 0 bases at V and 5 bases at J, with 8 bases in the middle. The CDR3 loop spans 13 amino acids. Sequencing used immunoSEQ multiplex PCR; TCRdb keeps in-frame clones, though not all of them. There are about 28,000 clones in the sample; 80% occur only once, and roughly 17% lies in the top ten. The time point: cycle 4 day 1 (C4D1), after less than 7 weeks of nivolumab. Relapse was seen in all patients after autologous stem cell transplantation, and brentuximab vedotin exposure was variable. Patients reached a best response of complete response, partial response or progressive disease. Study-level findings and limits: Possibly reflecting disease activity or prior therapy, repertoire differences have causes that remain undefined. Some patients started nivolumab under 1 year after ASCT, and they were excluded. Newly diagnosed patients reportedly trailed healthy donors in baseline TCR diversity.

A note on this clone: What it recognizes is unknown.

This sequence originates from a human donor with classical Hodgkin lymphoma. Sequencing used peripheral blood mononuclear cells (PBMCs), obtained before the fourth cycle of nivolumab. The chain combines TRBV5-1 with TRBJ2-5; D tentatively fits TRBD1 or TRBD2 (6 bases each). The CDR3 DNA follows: TGCGCCAGCAGCTTGGGGGGGGCGGAGACCCAGTACTTC. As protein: CASSLGGAETQYF.